This T cell receptor beta chain is drawn from a study of T cell repertoires in cytomegalovirus infection. The overall study: In public TCR beta signatures, there were indications of both CMV infection and matching HLA type. Overall study findings and caveats: Identification of carriers of CMV plus the relevant HLA was achieved through cumulative public TCR beta family frequency. In two of eight donors, the top clonotype was HLA-C-restricted CMV-specific.

The CDR3 contains 14 residues. Trimming shortened V by 5 bases and J by 8 bases, and 18 bases separated the two germline ends. The germline gives CDR1 SNHLY, CDR2 FYNNEI. This clonotype has a count of ten or more. The antigen is unknown. MiXCR was run by TCRdb on the reads, yielding one entry per CDR3 protein. This sample has 300,000 to 400,000 distinct CDR3 sequences, with over 7.5% found just once. The clonotype originates from a human donor in good health (CMV status not recorded). Some clones in this sample may be carry-over from other donors' samples. The chain uses TRBV2 and TRBJ2-5, with D perhaps matching TRBD1 (6 bases). Source material: PBMCs. Written as DNA, the CDR3 is TGTGCCAGCAGTATAACCGGGACAATCCCAACCCAGTACTTC. It yields the protein CASSITGTIPTQYF.